Below, 31 T cell receptor beta chains from the same sample are listed, as sequenced in a study of glioma-infiltrating T cells after dendritic cell vaccination. The data were produced by immunoSEQ multiplex PCR, yet TCRdb's version contains in-frame clones alone and is incomplete. The sample comprises 70,000 to 90,000 clones, 83% of which are singletons, and under 8% rests with the top ten. This sample's time point: after dendritic cell vaccination, including at tumor progression/relapse. The sequenced sample was blood, obtained after dendritic cell vaccination. The source is a human donor with glioblastoma.

The chain couples TRBV7-2 to TRBJ2-7; 7 bases fit TRBD1. The CDR3 runs to 16 residues. Germline V gives CDR1 SGHTA, CDR2 FQGNSA. Unmatched junction bases numbered 10, after V lost 5 bases and J lost 0 bases. CDR3 loop: CASSPGPGQNSYEQYF. In nucleotides, the CDR3 is TGTGCCAGCAGCCCGGGACCGGGACAGAACTCCTACGAGCAGTACTTC.

V usage is TRBV4-3 and J usage is TRBJ2-7; 7 bases are a match to TRBD2. Trimming cost V 1 base and J 2 bases; bases outside gene matches: 2. This CDR3 is 14 amino acids long. The germline CDR1 and CDR2 sequences are LGHNA and YSLEER. The CDR3 nucleotides read TGCGCCAGCAGCCAAGGGCGGGGGACCTACGAGCAGTACTTC. Its translation is CASSQGRGTYEQYF.

The V call is TRBV5-1, the J call TRBJ2-2, with 10 bases aligning to TRBD2. Losses at the gene ends were 4 bases for V and 1 base for J; bases not matched to a gene: 7. This CDR3 contains 17 residues. The germline V gene encodes CDR1 SGHRS and CDR2 YFSETQ. The chain's CDR3 is CASSPSASGGNTGELFF. The CDR3 DNA reads as TGCGCCAGCAGCCCTTCGGCTAGCGGGGGGAACACCGGGGAGCTGTTTTTT.

V gene TRBV18 combines with J gene TRBJ2-1; maybe TRBD1 (6 bases). This CDR3 spans 15 amino acids. Trimming took off 5 bases at V and 0 bases at J, with 11 bases between the two ends. Germline V CDR1 and CDR2: KGHSH, LQKENI. CDR3 loop: CASSTGHLSYNEQFF. CDR3 sequence (DNA): TGTGCCAGCTCAACGGGACACCTCTCCTACAATGAGCAGTTCTTC.

This clone has a count of ten or more. V and J are TRBV27 and TRBJ1-4; 7 nucleotides agree with TRBD1. V was clipped by 3 bases and J by 14 bases; unmatched bases: 9. CDR1 and CDR2 from the germline V gene are MNHEY and SMNVEV (reference sequence). The CDR3 length is 13 residues. CDR3: CASSLGQPYELFF. In nucleotides, the CDR3 is TGTGCCAGCAGTTTGGGACAGCCCTATGAGCTGTTTTTT.

The chain joins TRBV9 to TRBJ2-3; D not certain. Germline-derived CDR1 and CDR2 are SGDLS and YYNGEE. Trimming stripped 6 bases from V and 0 bases from J, with 2 bases between. This CDR3 is 11 amino acids long. The CDR3: CASTSTDTQYF. CDR3 DNA sequence: TGTGCCAGCACTAGCACAGATACGCAGTATTTT.

The chain recombines TRBV6-6 with TRBJ1-5; 8 bases map to TRBD1. The germline V gene encodes CDR1 MNHNY and CDR2 SVGAGI (reference sequence). V was pared by 7 bases and J by 11 bases, with 19 bases of the junction left unmatched. This CDR3 region has 16 residues. Here the CDR3 reads CASNSAGQATTRAQHF. The CDR3 nucleotides read TGTGCCAGCAATTCGGCGGGACAGGCTACAACGAGGGCCCAGCATTTT.

The V call is TRBV5-1, the J call TRBJ2-5; weak D call: TRBD1 (5 bases). CDR3 length: 14 residues. Between the trimmed V and J ends, which lost 4 bases and 2 bases, there was a span of 12 bases. Germline V gene sequence: CDR1 SGHRS, CDR2 YFSETQ. CDR3 amino acids: CASSVTGVQETQYF. CDR3 coding DNA: TGCGCCAGCAGCGTAACAGGAGTTCAAGAGACCCAGTACTTC.

The chain combines TRBV7-6 with TRBJ2-7, with D perhaps TRBD2 (5 bases). Trimming removed 2 bases from V and 3 bases from J, with 11 bases in between. The CDR3 consists of 14 residues. CDR1 is SGHVS and CDR2 is FNYEAQ in the germline V gene. The DNA of the CDR3 is TGTGCCAGCAGCTTATCCCCTAGCAGCTACGAGCAGTACTTC. Translation gives CASSLSPSSYEQYF. The full variable domain, with the rest looked up from reference TRBV7-6 and TRBJ2-7, is GAGVSQSPRYKVTKRGQDVALRCDPISGHVSLYWYRQALGQGPEFLTYFNYEAQQDKSGLPNDRFSAERPEGSISTLTIQRTEQRDSAMYRCASSLSPSSYEQYFGPGTRLTVT.

The chain employs TRBV6-5 and TRBJ1-1, with TRBD1 matching 11 bases. The CDR3 extends over 16 amino acids. CDR1 MNHEY and CDR2 SVGAGI come from the germline V gene. V lost 2 bases and J lost 0; bases outside the gene matches: 2. CDR3 loop: CASSYRDRGMNTEAFF. CDR3 sequence (DNA): TGTGCCAGCAGTTACCGGGACAGGGGGATGAACACTGAAGCTTTCTTT.

This chain connects TRBV7-3 to TRBJ2-3, with 9 nucleotides matching TRBD2. The CDR3 loop spans 15 amino acids. Germline values: CDR1 SGHTA, CDR2 FQGTGA. The trim removed 2 bases at V and 4 bases at J, leaving 4 bases unmatched. This CDR3 reads CASSLDGGGADTQYF. The CDR3 DNA reads TGTGCCAGCAGCTTAGACGGCGGGGGGGCAGATACGCAGTATTTT.

The chain carries TRBV2 and TRBJ1-5; D is uncertain. This CDR3 is built from 15 residues. Trimming pared 4 bases from V and 3 bases from J, leaving 13 bases between. Germline V lookup: CDR1 SNHLY, CDR2 FYNNEI. The CDR3, as DNA: TGTGCCAGCAGTGTAGTTCCCGGTGACAATCAGCCCCAGCATTTT. Translation: CASSVVPGDNQPQHF.

The chain is built from TRBV5-1 and TRBJ2-2, with D possibly being TRBD1 (6 bases). This CDR3 contains 16 residues. Germline CDR1 SGHRS, CDR2 YFSETQ. Between the trimmed V and J ends, which lost 3 bases and 3 bases, there was a span of 15 bases. The CDR3 region is CASSSLPGADTGELFF. Written as DNA, the CDR3 is TGCGCCAGCAGCTCACTCCCAGGGGCGGACACCGGGGAGCTGTTTTTT.

The chain couples TRBV12-5 to TRBJ1-5; D is perhaps TRBD1 (6 bases). This CDR3 comprises 13 residues. Trimming left V 2 bases short and J 4 bases short, with 6 bases between. Germline assignment: CDR1 LGHNT and CDR2 FRNRAP. DNA of the CDR3: TGTGCTAGTGGTTTGACAGGGAATCAGCCCCAGCATTTT. This encodes CASGLTGNQPQHF.

The J gene is TRBJ2-3, the V gene TRBV9; D unresolved. CDR1 SGDLS and CDR2 YYNGEE come from the germline V gene. This CDR3 contains 13 residues. V was trimmed by 3 bases and J by 7 bases, leaving 12 bases between them. The CDR3 nucleotides read TGTGCCAGCAGCGCCGGGTTCTTTAATACGCAGTATTTT. Translating gives CASSAGFFNTQYF.

J is TRBJ1-5 and V is TRBV19; possible D gene TRBD1, 5 bases. V was pared by 5 bases and J by 0 bases, with 17 bases between. In germline, CDR1 is LNHDA, CDR2 SQIVND (reference sequence). This CDR3 is built from 17 residues. The CDR3 sequence: CASSERGRVGSNQPQHF. Written as DNA, the CDR3 is TGTGCCAGTAGTGAAAGGGGCAGGGTAGGTAGCAATCAGCCCCAGCATTTT.

This clone was detected only a few times. Other nucleotide sequences from this sample produce the same CDR3. This chain's CDR3 is CSVNRDRGYNEQFF. CDR3 DNA sequence: TGCAGCGTTAACCGGGACAGGGGTTACAATGAGCAGTTCTTC. V is TRBV29-1 and J is TRBJ2-1, with TRBD1 matching 10 bases. The CDR3 consists of 14 residues. Trimming cost V 5 bases and J 4 bases; bases outside gene matches: 5. Germline CDR1 reads SQVTM; CDR2 reads ANQGSEA.

This chain joins TRBV18 and TRBJ1-4; D may be TRBD1 (6 bases). This CDR3 is 15 amino acids long. Trimming removed 4 bases from V and 5 bases from J, with 14 bases in between. From germline, CDR1 is KGHSH and CDR2 LQKENI. CDR3 DNA: TGTGCCAGCTCACTTACCCGGGACACCAATGAAAAACTGTTTTTT. Amino acid sequence: CASSLTRDTNEKLFF.

The genes are TRBV6-5 and TRBJ1-2, with D perhaps matching TRBD1 (5 bases). Trimming left V 5 bases short and J 3 bases short, with 13 bases between. CDR1 is MNHEY and CDR2 is SVGAGI in the germline V gene. The CDR3 has 14 residues. The CDR3 DNA follows: TGTGCCAGCAGTCCCAACAGGCGGCACTATGGCTACACCTTC. Translated: CASSPNRRHYGYTF.

The genes are TRBV5-8 and TRBJ1-1, with 8 bases aligning to TRBD1. This CDR3 comprises 15 residues. Per the germline V gene, CDR1 is SGHTS and CDR2 is YDEGEE. J gave up 4 bases and V 2 bases, and 7 bases lay outside the gene matches. The CDR3 spells CASSFRTGIFTEAFF. CDR3 bases: TGTGCCAGCAGCTTTAGGACAGGGATCTTCACTGAAGCTTTCTTT.

Here the CDR3 DNA reads TGTGCCTGGGGTCTTGTAGGGGGCAATCAGCCCCAGCATTTT. Its translation is CAWGLVGGNQPQHF. This chain links TRBV30 with TRBJ1-5, with a possible D match to TRBD1 (5 bases). CDR3 length: 14 amino acids. V lost 5 bases and J 2 bases, leaving 13 bases between the germline ends. CDR1 is GTSNPN, CDR2 SVGIG, per germline (reference sequence). Full variable domain (rest looked up from reference TRBV30 and TRBJ1-5): SQTIHQWPATLVQPVGSPLSLECTVEGTSNPNLYWYRQAAGRGLQLLFYSVGIGQISSEVPQNLSASRPQDRQFILSSKKLLLSDSGFYLCAWGLVGGNQPQHFGDGTRLSIL.

The V and J genes are TRBV7-2 and TRBJ2-7, with 10 nucleotides matching TRBD1. V trimming: 5 bases; J trimming: 6 bases; junction bases outside the gene matches: 7. This CDR3 has 14 amino acids. Germline V gives CDR1 SGHTA, CDR2 FQGNSA. The CDR3: CASSALRDRGEQYF. The CDR3 DNA is TGTGCCAGCAGCGCCCTCCGGGACAGGGGCGAGCAGTACTTC.

The chain links TRBV7-2 to TRBJ2-6, with D perhaps matching TRBD1 (6 bases). The germline gives CDR1 SGHTA, CDR2 FQGNSA. The CDR3 has 17 residues. Trimming left V 2 bases short and J 0 bases short, with 11 bases between. In DNA form, the CDR3 reads TGTGCCAGCAGCTTAAGAGGGGGAAGCTCTGGGGCCAACGTCCTGACTTTC. Its protein is CASSLRGGSSGANVLTF.

V is TRBV19 and J is TRBJ2-2; D is perhaps TRBD1 (6 bases). CDR3 length: 16 amino acids. The germline V gene has CDR1 LNHDA and CDR2 SQIVND (reference sequence). V lost 4 bases and J 3 bases, leaving 15 bases between the germline ends. The chain's CDR3 is CASSTPNDRYTGELFF. The CDR3 DNA reads as TGTGCCAGTAGTACCCCAAACGACAGGTACACCGGGGAGCTGTTTTTT.

The chain recombines TRBV5-1 with TRBJ1-5; weak D call: TRBD1 (6 bases). The CDR3 spans 15 residues. Germline V gives CDR1 SGHRS, CDR2 YFSETQ. V was pared by 0 bases and J by 7 bases, with 14 bases between. The CDR3 nucleotides are TGCGCCAGCAGCTTGGATCCAGGGGCGACCCAGCCCCAGCATTTT. Its translation is CASSLDPGATQPQHF.

The sample holds one count of this clone. This rearrangement joins TRBV30 to TRBJ1-2; tentatively, D is TRBD1 (5 bases). The CDR3 runs to 15 residues. V dropped 0 bases and J dropped 8 bases, with 19 bases sitting between them. Germline CDR1 reads GTSNPN; CDR2 reads SVGIG (reference sequence). The CDR3 loop reads CAWSVGRATTTGYTF. The CDR3 coding sequence is TGTGCCTGGAGTGTAGGCAGGGCCACAACTACCGGCTACACCTTC.

The chain combines TRBV6-1 with TRBJ2-7, with D tentatively TRBD1 (5 bases). Germline CDR1 reads MNHNS; CDR2 reads SASEGT. This CDR3 is 13 amino acids long. The V gene lost 3 bases and the J gene lost 4 bases, with 10 bases spanning the gap. CDR3: CASSDRQGYEQYF. The CDR3 region has the DNA TGTGCCAGCAGTGACCGGCAGGGATACGAGCAGTACTTC.

The chain has TRBV5-1 and TRBJ1-3, with D perhaps TRBD1 (6 bases). From germline, CDR1 is SGHRS and CDR2 YFSETQ. V lost 5 bases and J 3 bases, leaving 18 bases between the germline ends. The CDR3 spans 16 residues. The CDR3 protein is CASSSRGSGGGNTIYF. CDR3 DNA: TGCGCCAGCAGTTCCAGGGGCAGCGGGGGTGGAAACACCATATATTTT.

The count of this clone is one. The V gene is TRBV5-8, the J gene TRBJ2-2; perhaps TRBD2 as D (5 bases). V was clipped by 6 bases and J by 3 bases, with 15 bases between them. The CDR3 runs to 15 residues. Germline CDR1 reads SGHTS; CDR2 reads YDEGEE. CDR3 bases: TGTGCCAGCACTCCGGGGAATTGGGACACCGGGGAGCTGTTTTTT. Amino acid sequence: CASTPGNWDTGELFF.

The rearrangement links TRBV6-1 to TRBJ2-7; D uncertain. This CDR3 spans 11 amino acids. The germline gives CDR1 MNHNS, CDR2 SASEGT. V was pared by 3 bases and J by 3 bases, with 3 bases between. The DNA of the CDR3 is TGTGCCAGCAGTGACATCTACGAGCAGTACTTC. Residues: CASSDIYEQYF.

This clone has ten or more counts. This chain connects TRBV5-6 to TRBJ1-5; TRBD1 aligns across 9 bases. CDR1 and CDR2 (germline): SGHDT, YYEEEE. V lost 2 bases, J lost 3 bases, and 9 bases stayed unmatched. The CDR3 is made up of 17 amino acids. CDR3 in DNA: TGTGCCAGCAGCTTACGGACAGGGGAGGGCTCCAATCAGCCCCAGCATTTT. Protein sequence: CASSLRTGEGSNQPQHF.